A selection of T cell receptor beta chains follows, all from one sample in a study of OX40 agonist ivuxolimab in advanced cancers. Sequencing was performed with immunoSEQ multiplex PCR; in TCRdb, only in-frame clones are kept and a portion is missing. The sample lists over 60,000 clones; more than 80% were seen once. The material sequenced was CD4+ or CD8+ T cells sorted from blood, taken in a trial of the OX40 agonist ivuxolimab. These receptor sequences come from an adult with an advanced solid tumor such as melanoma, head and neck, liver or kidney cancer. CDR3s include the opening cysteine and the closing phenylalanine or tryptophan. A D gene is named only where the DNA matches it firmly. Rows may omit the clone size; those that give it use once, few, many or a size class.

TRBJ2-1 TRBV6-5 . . TGTGCCAGCAGTTACACACAGGGCTTTTGGGATGAGCAGTTCTTC CASSYTQGFWDEQFF
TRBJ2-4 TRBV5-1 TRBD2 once TGCGCCAGCAGCAGGGACCCCCCGGGGGGCATTCAGTACTTC CASSRDPPGGIQYF
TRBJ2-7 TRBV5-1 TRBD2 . TGCGCCAGCAGTGGGACTAGCGGGATCTACGAGCAGTACTTC CASSGTSGIYEQYF
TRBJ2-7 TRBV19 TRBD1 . TGTGCCAGTACCCCGACAGGGACGACCAACTACGAGCAGTACTTC CASTPTGTTNYEQYF
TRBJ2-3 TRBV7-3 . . TGTGCCAGCAGTCCTAGGGGCACAGATACGCAGTATTTT CASSPRGTDTQYF
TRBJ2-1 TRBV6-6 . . TGTGCCAGCAGTTCTTCTACTGGGCCCTACAATGAGCAGTTCTTC CASSSSTGPYNEQFF
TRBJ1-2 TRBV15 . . TGTGCCACCAGCAGAGTCGGTGGCGTAGTGTCATACACCTTC CATSRVGGVVSYTF
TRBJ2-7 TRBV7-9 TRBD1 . TGTGCCAGCAGCAGAGACAGGGGGCAATACGAGCAGTACTTC CASSRDRGQYEQYF
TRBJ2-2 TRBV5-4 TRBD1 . TGTGCCAGCAGCTTGGGACAGGGGGCCACCGGGGAGCTGTTTTTT CASSLGQGATGELFF
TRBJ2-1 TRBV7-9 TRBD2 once TGTGCCAGCAGCTCCTGGACTAGCGGGAGTGATGAGCAGTTCTTC CASSSWTSGSDEQFF
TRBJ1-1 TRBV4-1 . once TGCGCCAGCAGCCAGATCCGGGACGGTCTTGGGACTGAAGCTTTCTTT CASSQIRDGLGTEAFF
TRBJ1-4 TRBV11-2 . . TGTGCCAGCAGCTACACAGGGTCTAATGAAAAACTGTTTTTT CASSYTGSNEKLFF
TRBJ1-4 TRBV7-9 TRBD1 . TGTGCCAGCAGCTTAGCCGGGACAGGGGGATCCTTTAATGAAAAACTGTTTTTT CASSLAGTGGSFNEKLFF
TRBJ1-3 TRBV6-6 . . TGTGCCAGCAGTTACCCGCGAACACCGGGAAACACCATATATTTT CASSYPRTPGNTIYF
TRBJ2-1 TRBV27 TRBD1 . TGTGCCAGCAGTTTTGGGGACAGGGTTAATGAGCAGTTCTTC CASSFGDRVNEQFF
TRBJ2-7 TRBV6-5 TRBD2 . TGTGCCAGCAGTTACTCGTGGCGGGGGAGCTCCTACGAGCAGTACTTC CASSYSWRGSSYEQYF
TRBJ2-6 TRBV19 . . TGTGCCAGTAGTATCCCCCCTTCATCTGGGGCCAACGTCCTGACTTTC CASSIPPSSGANVLTF
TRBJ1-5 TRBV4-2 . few TGTGCCAGCAGCCAAGATGAAGGAACCCAGCCCCAGCATTTT CASSQDEGTQPQHF
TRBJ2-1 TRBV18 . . TGTGCCAGCTCACCCGCTGGGGGAGGCTCCTACAATGAGCAGTTCTTC CASSPAGGGSYNEQFF
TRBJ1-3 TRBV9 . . TGTGCCAGCAGCAGGGGGGATGGAAACACCATATATTTT CASSRGDGNTIYF
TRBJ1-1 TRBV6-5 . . . CASSTSSSRGTEAFF
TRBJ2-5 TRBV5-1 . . TGCGCCAGCAGCTGGGGGATGGACAGCCAGGCCCTAGAGACCCAGTACTTC CASSWGMDSQALETQYF
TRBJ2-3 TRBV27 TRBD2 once TGTGCCAGCAGCCCCTCCGAGCGGGAGGCCTTGTATACGCAGTATTTT CASSPSEREALYTQYF
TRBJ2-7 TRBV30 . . TGTGCCTGGGGGGGACCTTACGAGCAGTACTTC CAWGGPYEQYF
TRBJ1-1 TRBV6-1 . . TGTGCCGAGAGTCGGCAGGTTAACACTGAAGCTTTCTTT CAESRQVNTEAFF
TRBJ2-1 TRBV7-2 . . TGTGCCAGCAGCTTATTTGCCGGTAGCTCCTACAATGAGCAGTTCTTC CASSLFAGSSYNEQFF
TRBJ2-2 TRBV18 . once TGTGCCAGCTCACCCCCGGGCCGCACCGGGGAGCTGTTTTTT CASSPPGRTGELFF
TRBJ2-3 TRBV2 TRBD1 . TGTGCCAGCCGTGACGGGACAGTCACAGATACGCAGTATTTT CASRDGTVTDTQYF
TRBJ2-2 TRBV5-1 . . TGCGCCAGCAGCTTTGGTCAGGGGTCGGCCGGGGAGCTGTTTTTT CASSFGQGSAGELFF
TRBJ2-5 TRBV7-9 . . TGTGCCAGCAGCTTAGCGGCCGGCCAAGAGACCCAGTACTTC CASSLAAGQETQYF
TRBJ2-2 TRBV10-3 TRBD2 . TGTGCCATCGGAGCGGGGGGCACCGGGGAGCTGTTTTTT CAIGAGGTGELFF
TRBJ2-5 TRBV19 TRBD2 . TGTGCCAGTAGTATGAACGGGGGGGAGACCCAGTACTTC CASSMNGGETQYF
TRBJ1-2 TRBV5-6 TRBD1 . TGTGCCAGCAGCTTGTCACAGGGGGATGGCTACACCTTC CASSLSQGDGYTF
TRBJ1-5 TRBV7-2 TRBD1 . TGTGCCAGCGCCCAGGGGGCACGTCAGCCCCAGCATTTT CASAQGARQPQHF
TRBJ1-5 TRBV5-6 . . TGTGCCAGCAGCCGCGGATCTAGCAATCAGCCCCAGCATTTT CASSRGSSNQPQHF
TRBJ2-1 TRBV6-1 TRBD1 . TGTGCCAGCAGTGACCGGGACAGGGTGAACAATGAGCAGTTCTTC CASSDRDRVNNEQFF
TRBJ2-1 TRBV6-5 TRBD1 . TGTGCCAGCAGTTACATGGGACAGGGGATGAATGAGCAGTTCTTC CASSYMGQGMNEQFF
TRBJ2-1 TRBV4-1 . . TGCGCCAGCAGCCAATCGGACGGCGCTTTCGATGAGCAGTTCTTC CASSQSDGAFDEQFF
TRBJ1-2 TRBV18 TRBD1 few TGTGCCAGCTCACCACAGGGGGCAGATGGCTACACCTTC CASSPQGADGYTF
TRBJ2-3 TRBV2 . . TGTGCCAGCAATGTAGCGGCCTCGACAGATACGCAGTATTTT CASNVAASTDTQYF
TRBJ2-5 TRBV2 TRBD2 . TGTGCCAGCTCTCTAGCGGGGATCATCATGGGGGAGACCCAGTACTTC CASSLAGIIMGETQYF
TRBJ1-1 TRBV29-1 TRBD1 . TGCAGCGAGATGGGACAGGGGGGGGCGAACACTGAAGCTTTCTTT CSEMGQGGANTEAFF
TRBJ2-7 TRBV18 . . TGTGCCAGCTCACCAGAGGAGGGGGCGAGGGACGAGCAGTACTTC CASSPEEGARDEQYF
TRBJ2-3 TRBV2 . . TGTGCCAGCAGCCGGGGAGCCCGAGGCACAGATACGCAGTATTTT CASSRGARGTDTQYF
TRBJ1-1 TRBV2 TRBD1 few TGTGCCAGCAGTGTGACAGGGATGAACACTGAAGCTTTCTTT CASSVTGMNTEAFF
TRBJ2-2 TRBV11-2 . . TGTGCCAGCAGCTTATCAGGGGCGAACACCGGGGAGCTGTTTTTT CASSLSGANTGELFF
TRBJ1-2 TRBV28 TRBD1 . TGTGCCAGCAGGGATATGACAGGGGCGAACTATGGCTACACCTTC CASRDMTGANYGYTF
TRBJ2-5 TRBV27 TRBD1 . TGTGCCAGCAGTTTGACAGGGAATGCAAGAGGGACCCAGTACTTC CASSLTGNARGTQYF
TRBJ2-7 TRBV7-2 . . TGTGCCAGCGGGGACACCTCCTACGAGCAGTACTTC CASGDTSYEQYF